The T cell receptor beta chain described here comes from a study of T cells in Graves' hyperthyroidism and ophthalmopathy. Overall study: Upon initial diagnosis and before any treatment, peripheral blood was collected. Whole-study results and caveats: Among clonotypes expanded in thyroid above 0.001, most were also found in blood.

CDR1 is KGHSH and CDR2 is LQKENI in the germline V gene. J lost 7 bases, V lost 4 bases, and 4 bases had no gene match. CDR3 length: 13 amino acids. Uncontrolled infections, other autoimmune diseases, pregnancy or lactation led to exclusion of patients. The PBMCs studied were ones that came from about 10 ml fresh peripheral blood. Many counts were recorded for this clonotype. Its antigen is as yet unknown. Amplification targeted TCR beta CDR3 regions from RNA transcripts. Carried out on the TCR CDR3, a first-round RT-PCR used the HTBI primer set. TCRdb processed the multiplex PCR reads anew with MiXCR; each CDR3 protein has one entry. Among about 260,000 distinct CDR3 sequences listed, about a sixth were seen once.

The sequence was collected from a woman under 30 with Graves' ophthalmopathy. Sequenced material: blood. The chain is built from TRBV18 and TRBJ1-1; 9 bases agree with TRBD1. The CDR3 DNA reads TGTGCCAGCTCACGGGGACAGGGTGATGAAGCTTTCTTT. Its translation: CASSRGQGDEAFF.